These 5 T cell receptor beta chains share one sample of origin, sequenced in a study of T cell responses to AZD1222 COVID-19 vaccine. Libraries were prepared by immunoSEQ multiplex PCR; TCRdb keeps only in-frame clonotypes and omits some of them. The sample includes under 110,000 clones, 87% of them seen just once. The sample consisted of peripheral blood, taken 28 days after the second AZD1222 dose. Receptor source: an adult who received the AZD1222 COVID-19 vaccine.

The chain uses TRBV5-6 and TRBJ2-7; 10 nucleotides agree with TRBD1. After removal of 4 bases from V and 3 bases from J, the junction contained 10 bases not matched to a gene. In germline, CDR1 is SGHDT, CDR2 YYEEEE. The CDR3 totals 16 residues. The DNA for the CDR3 is TGTGCCAGCAGCGCCGTTCCGGGACAGGGGATCTACGAGCAGTACTTC. Protein product: CASSAVPGQGIYEQYF.

CDR3 coding DNA: TGTGCCAGCAGCCCATGGGACAGGGGTGCTGAAGCTTTCTTT. Translation gives CASSPWDRGAEAFF. The chain couples TRBV27 to TRBJ1-1; 10 bases align to TRBD1. The CDR3 consists of 14 residues. Losses at the gene ends were 6 bases for V and 6 bases for J; bases not matched to a gene: 7. The germline CDR1 and CDR2 sequences are MNHEY and SMNVEV (reference sequence).

On this clone itself: One junction end disagrees with the germline gene, perhaps due to a read error. The CDR3 loop is CASSLDNSLTVF. In nucleotides, the CDR3 is TGTGCCAGCAGCTTGGACAACTCGCTGACCGTCTTC. The chain uses TRBV5-6 and TRBJ2-1; D remains ambiguous. Germline assignment: CDR1 SGHDT and CDR2 YYEEEE. The CDR3 covers 12 residues.

The rearrangement links TRBV9 to TRBJ1-1; 9 nucleotides agree with TRBD1. This CDR3 is built from 14 residues. Germline-derived CDR1 and CDR2 are SGDLS and YYNGEE. The trim removed 5 bases at V and 11 bases at J, leaving 13 bases unmatched. The CDR3 nucleotides are TGTGCCAGCAGTAGGGGAACAGGGGGCTTAGGGGCTTTCTTT. Amino acid sequence: CASSRGTGGLGAFF.

The chain recombines TRBV2 with TRBJ2-7; 9 positions agree with TRBD1. CDR3 length: 13 residues. The trim removed 9 bases at V and 1 base at J, leaving 4 bases unmatched. The germline CDR1 and CDR2 sequences are SNHLY and FYNNEI. The CDR3 here is CARTGQGSYEQYF. In nucleotides, the CDR3 is TGTGCCAGAACGGGACAGGGTTCCTACGAGCAGTACTTC.